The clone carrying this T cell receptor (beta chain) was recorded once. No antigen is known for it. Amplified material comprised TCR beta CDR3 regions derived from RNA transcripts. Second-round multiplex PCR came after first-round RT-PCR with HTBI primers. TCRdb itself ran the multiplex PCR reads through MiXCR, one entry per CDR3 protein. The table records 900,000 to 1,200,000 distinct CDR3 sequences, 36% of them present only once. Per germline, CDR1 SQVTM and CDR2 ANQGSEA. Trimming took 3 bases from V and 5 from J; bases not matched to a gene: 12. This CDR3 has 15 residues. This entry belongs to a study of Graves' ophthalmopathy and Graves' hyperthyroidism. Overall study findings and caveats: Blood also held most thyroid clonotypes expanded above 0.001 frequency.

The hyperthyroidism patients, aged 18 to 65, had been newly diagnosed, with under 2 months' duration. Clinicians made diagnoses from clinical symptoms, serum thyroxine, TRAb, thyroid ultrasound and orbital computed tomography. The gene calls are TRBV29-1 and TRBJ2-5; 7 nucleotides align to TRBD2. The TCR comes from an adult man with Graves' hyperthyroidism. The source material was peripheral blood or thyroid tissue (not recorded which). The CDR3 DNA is TGCAGCGTTGAGATTCTAGCGGCCCCCGTGGAGACCCAGTACTTC. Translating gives CSVEILAAPVETQYF.